This is a list of T cell receptor beta chains from one sample in a study of blood T cell repertoires in COVID-19. Generated by immunoSEQ multiplex PCR, the TCRdb table keeps only in-frame clones and is missing some. The table shows a few hundred thousand clones, with over 75% occurring only once. Sequenced input: PBMCs or T cells enriched from blood (not recorded which). The receptor source for this set is a woman under 30 who had recovered from COVID-19. CDR3s include the opening cysteine and the closing phenylalanine or tryptophan. The D gene is left open where the match is weak. The size field is filled for only some rows; it gives once, few, many or a size class.

clone size: -
D gene: -
J gene: TRBJ2-7
V gene: TRBV19
CDR3 protein: CASSLSSTGAYEQYF
CDR3 DNA: TGTGCCAGTAGTCTGAGCTCTACAGGAGCCTACGAGCAGTACTTC

clone size: -
D gene: TRBD1
J gene: TRBJ1-4
V gene: TRBV5-1
CDR3 protein: CASSNGQGGEKLFF
CDR3 DNA: TGCGCCAGCAGCAATGGACAGGGAGGGGAAAAACTGTTTTTT

clone size: -
D gene: -
J gene: TRBJ1-3
V gene: TRBV28
CDR3 protein: CASSLWTGSSGNTIYF
CDR3 DNA: TGTGCCAGCAGTTTATGGACCGGGAGCTCTGGAAACACCATATATTTT

clone size: -
D gene: TRBD1
J gene: TRBJ2-3
V gene: TRBV5-1
CDR3 protein: CASSLDRGKEDTQYF
CDR3 DNA: TGCGCCAGCAGCTTGGACAGGGGAAAGGAAGATACGCAGTATTTT

clone size: -
D gene: TRBD1
J gene: TRBJ1-1
V gene: TRBV29-1
CDR3 protein: CSVGGQGVFPPFF
CDR3 DNA: TGCAGCGTGGGAGGACAGGGAGTCTTTCCGCCTTTCTTT

clone size: -
D gene: TRBD1
J gene: TRBJ2-7
V gene: TRBV24-1
CDR3 protein: CATSELRDRGYFYEQYF
CDR3 DNA: TGTGCCACCAGTGAACTCCGGGACAGGGGGTACTTCTACGAGCAGTACTTC

clone size: -
D gene: -
J gene: TRBJ2-4
V gene: TRBV7-2
CDR3 protein: CASSLVSGSSLGAKNIQYF
CDR3 DNA: TGTGCCAGCAGCTTAGTTAGCGGCTCTTCTCTCGGGGCCAAAAACATTCAGTACTTC

clone size: -
D gene: TRBD2
J gene: TRBJ2-1
V gene: TRBV11-2
CDR3 protein: CASSWSGSTYNEQFF
CDR3 DNA: TGTGCCAGCAGCTGGAGCGGGAGTACCTACAATGAGCAGTTCTTC

clone size: -
D gene: TRBD1
J gene: TRBJ1-1
V gene: TRBV29-1
CDR3 protein: CSVEQLGRQGIEAFF
CDR3 DNA: TGCAGCGTTGAGCAGCTGGGGAGACAGGGGATTGAAGCTTTCTTT

clone size: -
D gene: TRBD1
J gene: TRBJ1-1
V gene: TRBV20-1
CDR3 protein: CSASPGQRKAFF
CDR3 DNA: TGCAGTGCTAGTCCGGGACAGCGGAAAGCTTTCTTT

clone size: -
D gene: TRBD2
J gene: TRBJ2-2
V gene: TRBV28
CDR3 protein: CASSFNLAVMTGELFF
CDR3 DNA: TGTGCCAGCAGTTTTAACCTAGCGGTTATGACCGGGGAGCTGTTTTTT

clone size: few
D gene: -
J gene: TRBJ1-1
V gene: TRBV5-6
CDR3 protein: CASSFQGRNTEAFF
CDR3 DNA: TGTGCCAGCAGCTTCCAGGGCAGGAACACTGAAGCTTTCTTT

clone size: -
D gene: -
J gene: TRBJ2-7
V gene: TRBV5-4
CDR3 protein: CASSFPETYEQYF
CDR3 DNA: TGTGCCAGCAGCTTTCCGGAGACCTACGAGCAGTACTTC

clone size: -
D gene: -
J gene: TRBJ1-5
V gene: TRBV9
CDR3 protein: CASSVGGGQPQHF
CDR3 DNA: TGTGCCAGCAGCGTAGGGGGGGGGCAGCCCCAGCATTTT

clone size: -
D gene: TRBD2
J gene: TRBJ2-6
V gene: TRBV4-2
CDR3 protein: CASSQDSGGSFGANVLTF
CDR3 DNA: TGTGCCAGCAGCCAAGATAGCGGGGGGTCTTTTGGGGCCAACGTCCTGACTTTC

clone size: -
D gene: TRBD2
J gene: TRBJ2-1
V gene: TRBV2
CDR3 protein: CASSGPGLAAGNEQFF
CDR3 DNA: TGTGCCAGCAGTGGGCCGGGACTAGCGGCCGGGAATGAGCAGTTCTTC

clone size: -
D gene: -
J gene: TRBJ2-5
V gene: TRBV5-6
CDR3 protein: CASSLANGETQYF
CDR3 DNA: TGTGCCAGCAGCTTGGCGAACGGGGAGACCCAGTACTTC

clone size: once
D gene: TRBD1
J gene: TRBJ1-2
V gene: TRBV5-1
CDR3 protein: CASSAPDTGDYGYTF
CDR3 DNA: TGCGCCAGCAGCGCCCCGGATACAGGGGACTATGGCTACACCTTC

clone size: -
D gene: TRBD1
J gene: TRBJ2-7
V gene: TRBV30
CDR3 protein: CAWRRPGQGTYEQYF
CDR3 DNA: TGTGCCTGGAGACGACCGGGACAGGGAACTTACGAGCAGTACTTC

clone size: -
D gene: -
J gene: TRBJ2-1
V gene: TRBV27
CDR3 protein: CASSPRTAPGNEQFF
CDR3 DNA: TGTGCCAGCAGTCCACGGACAGCCCCAGGGAATGAGCAGTTCTTC

clone size: once
D gene: -
J gene: TRBJ2-1
V gene: TRBV14
CDR3 protein: CASSQEWGTNEQFF
CDR3 DNA: TGTGCCAGCAGCCAAGAGTGGGGGACTAATGAGCAGTTCTTC

clone size: few
D gene: -
J gene: TRBJ1-1
V gene: TRBV5-5
CDR3 protein: CASSQGLGTEAFF
CDR3 DNA: TGTGCCAGCAGCCAGGGGTTGGGGACTGAAGCTTTCTTT

clone size: -
D gene: -
J gene: TRBJ1-1
V gene: TRBV2
CDR3 protein: CASSDREFRAFF
CDR3 DNA: TGTGCCAGCAGTGATCGAGAGTTTCGAGCTTTCTTT

clone size: -
D gene: -
J gene: TRBJ2-7
V gene: TRBV2
CDR3 protein: CASSSTRVSSYEQYF
CDR3 DNA: TGTGCCAGCAGTAGTACCAGGGTTTCCTCCTACGAGCAGTACTTC

clone size: -
D gene: TRBD1
J gene: TRBJ1-1
V gene: TRBV28
CDR3 protein: CASSLHGQGRGEAFF
CDR3 DNA: TGTGCCAGCAGTCTCCATGGACAGGGGAGGGGTGAAGCTTTCTTT

clone size: -
D gene: -
J gene: TRBJ1-2
V gene: TRBV9
CDR3 protein: CASSVDRDTYGYTF
CDR3 DNA: TGTGCCAGCAGCGTAGATCGGGACACCTATGGCTACACCTTC

clone size: -
D gene: -
J gene: TRBJ1-6
V gene: TRBV7-8
CDR3 protein: CASSLGGSSYNSPLHF
CDR3 DNA: TGTGCCAGCAGCTTAGGCGGGAGCTCCTATAATTCACCCCTCCACTTT

clone size: once
D gene: -
J gene: TRBJ2-7
V gene: TRBV6-1
CDR3 protein: CASSEPKPFEQYF
CDR3 DNA: TGTGCCAGCAGTGAACCTAAACCGTTCGAGCAGTACTTC

clone size: -
D gene: -
J gene: TRBJ1-2
V gene: TRBV20-1
CDR3 protein: CSAQFYGYTF
CDR3 DNA: TGCAGTGCTCAATTCTATGGCTACACCTTC

clone size: -
D gene: TRBD1
J gene: TRBJ1-4
V gene: TRBV19
CDR3 protein: CASSGGTGAEKLFF
CDR3 DNA: TGTGCCAGTTCGGGCGGGACAGGGGCCGAAAAACTGTTTTTT

clone size: -
D gene: TRBD1
J gene: TRBJ2-3
V gene: TRBV19
CDR3 protein: CASSPWGQGGTDTQYF
CDR3 DNA: TGTGCCAGTAGTCCTTGGGGACAGGGTGGGACAGATACGCAGTATTTT

clone size: -
D gene: -
J gene: TRBJ2-7
V gene: TRBV6-1
CDR3 protein: CASSEGEGAYEQYF
CDR3 DNA: TGTGCCAGCAGTGAAGGTGAAGGGGCCTACGAGCAGTACTTC

clone size: -
D gene: TRBD2
J gene: TRBJ2-5
V gene: TRBV27
CDR3 protein: CASGRGRAQETQYF
CDR3 DNA: TGTGCCAGCGGTCGCGGGAGGGCCCAAGAGACCCAGTACTTC

clone size: -
D gene: -
J gene: TRBJ1-2
V gene: TRBV3-1/TRBV3-2
CDR3 protein: CASSQGEMRGYTF
CDR3 DNA: TGTGCCAGCAGCCAAGGAGAGATGAGGGGCTACACCTTC

clone size: few
D gene: -
J gene: TRBJ1-3
V gene: TRBV7-2
CDR3 protein: CASSLPGGNTIYF
CDR3 DNA: TGTGCCAGCAGCTTACCAGGTGGAAACACCATATATTTT

clone size: once
D gene: -
J gene: TRBJ2-2
V gene: TRBV5-1
CDR3 protein: CASSLTPFAREVTGELFF
CDR3 DNA: TGCGCCAGCAGCTTGACCCCGTTCGCGAGGGAGGTCACCGGGGAGCTGTTTTTT

clone size: -
D gene: TRBD2
J gene: TRBJ2-1
V gene: TRBV9
CDR3 protein: CASSRLAEFYNEQFF
CDR3 DNA: TGTGCCAGCAGTCGACTAGCGGAGTTCTACAATGAGCAGTTCTTC

clone size: -
D gene: -
J gene: TRBJ1-1
V gene: TRBV28
CDR3 protein: CASSFFGGAEAFF
CDR3 DNA: TGTGCCAGCAGTTTTTTCGGCGGGGCTGAAGCTTTCTTT

clone size: -
D gene: -
J gene: TRBJ2-4
V gene: TRBV11-2
CDR3 protein: CASSFSRGRKNIQYF
CDR3 DNA: TGTGCCAGCAGCTTTTCGCGAGGGCGCAAAAACATTCAGTACTTC

clone size: once
D gene: TRBD1
J gene: TRBJ1-6
V gene: TRBV28
CDR3 protein: CASQRQGYNSPLHF
CDR3 DNA: TGTGCCAGCCAAAGACAGGGCTATAATTCACCCCTCCACTTT

clone size: -
D gene: TRBD2
J gene: TRBJ2-5
V gene: TRBV7-9
CDR3 protein: CASSLGLAGGQETQYF
CDR3 DNA: TGTGCCAGCAGCTTAGGACTAGCGGGAGGACAAGAGACCCAGTACTTC

clone size: -
D gene: TRBD1
J gene: TRBJ2-1
V gene: TRBV27
CDR3 protein: CASSLDRGGYNEQFF
CDR3 DNA: TGTGCCAGCAGCCTTGACAGGGGTGGTTACAATGAGCAGTTCTTC

clone size: -
D gene: TRBD2
J gene: TRBJ2-1
V gene: TRBV3-1/TRBV3-2
CDR3 protein: CASSPLASGTYNEQFF
CDR3 DNA: TGTGCCAGCAGTCCCTTGGCTAGCGGGACTTACAATGAGCAGTTCTTC